Sequencing of this T cell receptor (beta chain) was carried out in a study of regulatory T cells in long-lasting Graves disease. Many counts were recorded for this clonotype. Time point indicated: persistent/refractory GD, antithyroid drugs over 5 years with positive TRAb. The TCR library was made from RNA extracted from PBMCs. Building of the TCR beta libraries involved iRepertoire HTBI primers and Arm-PCR of CDR3 regions. TCRdb ran MiXCR on the multiplex PCR reads and lists one entry per CDR3 protein. The table lists some 300,000 distinct CDR3 sequences, 22% of them singletons, with 45% to 70% in the top ten. The CDR3 runs 15 residues. Unmatched junction bases numbered 2, after V lost 5 bases and J lost 1 base.

The rearrangement joins TRBV12-3 or TRBV12-4 to TRBJ2-6; 7 bases are a match to TRBD1. The TCR originated in a female donor with Graves disease. This specimen consisted of peripheral blood mononuclear cells (PBMCs), obtained when the disease was refractory, from a patient treated with antithyroid drugs. The CDR3 region has the DNA TGTGCCAGCAGTCCGACAGGGTCTGGGGCCAACGTCCTGACTTTC. This gives the protein CASSPTGSGANVLTF.